The rows below give T cell receptor beta chains drawn from one sample of a study of beta chain features in type 1 diabetes. Profiling relied on immunoSEQ multiplex PCR, and the TCRdb table lists in-frame clones only, not all of them. The sample has around 170,000 clones, roughly 9% seen once. The sample consisted of central memory CD4+ T cells from blood. Receptors were obtained from a woman in her 30s with type 1 diabetes. The CDR3 runs from the conserved cysteine through the conserved F or W. A D gene is named only where the DNA matches it firmly. Part of the rows lack a size; the others show once, few, many or a class for expanded clones.

-,TRBJ1-2,-,TRBV28,TGTGCCAGCAGTTCGGACGGGAGTACTAACTATGGCTACACCTTC,CASSSDGSTNYGYTF
-,TRBJ2-3,few,TRBV19,TGTGCCACTGGGGAGGGGGGCGCAGATACGCAGTATTTT,CATGEGGADTQYF
-,TRBJ2-5,-,TRBV7-2,TGTGCCAGCAGCTTCAGACAGGCCTCCCAAGAGACCCAGTACTTC,CASSFRQASQETQYF
-,TRBJ1-5,-,TRBV28,TGTGCCAGCAGTTTATACGGGGATCCACAGCCCCAGCATTTT,CASSLYGDPQPQHF
-,TRBJ1-1,-,TRBV30,TGTGCCTGGAGTGGAGCGCGGGCGGTCTTAGGAGCTTTCTTT,CAWSGARAVLGAFF
-,TRBJ2-6,-,TRBV4-1,TGCGCCAGCAGCCAAGAAGCGGCCAGTTCTGGGGCCAACGTCCTGACTTTC,CASSQEAASSGANVLTF
-,TRBJ2-5,-,TRBV5-1,TGCGCCAGCAGCTCTATGCCGGGGGAGACCCAGTACTTC,CASSSMPGETQYF
-,TRBJ1-1,few,TRBV5-1,TGCGCCAGCAGCTTGGCCAGTGCGGATTCGGAAGCTTTCTTT,CASSLASADSEAFF
-,TRBJ2-5,few,TRBV7-9,TGTGCCAGCAGCTCCCGAGGGGGAGAGACCCAGTACTTC,CASSSRGGETQYF
TRBD1,TRBJ1-5,-,TRBV30,TGTGCCTGGAGGGGACCGGGACAGAGCAATCAGCCCCAGCATTTT,CAWRGPGQSNQPQHF